These 6 T cell receptor beta chains were all obtained from the same sample, sequenced in a study of shared clonotypes between healthy human individuals. Measured with immunoSEQ multiplex PCR; TCRdb has only the in-frame clones, and not every one. There are approximately 2.5 million clones in the sample; over 85% occur only once, and approximately 0.35% lies in the top ten. The specimen was naive CD4+ T cells from PBMCs. The subset here: CD45RA+ positively selected. These receptors originate from a man younger than 35 in good health. Some clones in this sample may be carry-over from other donors' samples.

The chain links TRBV5-4 to TRBJ2-5; the D gene could be TRBD1 or TRBD2 (5 bases each). The CDR3 is 14 residues long. V shed 3 bases and J shed 5 bases, with 14 bases lying between them. Germline loops: CDR1 SGHNT, CDR2 YYREEE (reference sequence). The CDR3 nucleotides are TGTGCCAGCAGCTGGTTTGAGGGGATGGAGACCCAGTACTTC. Its translation is CASSWFEGMETQYF.

The J gene is TRBJ1-2, the V gene TRBV16; a weak D match, TRBD1 (6 bases). The CDR3 sequence is 13 residues long. The V and J ends lost 4 bases and 2 bases respectively, with 8 bases between them. CDR1 is KGHSY and CDR2 is FQNENV in the germline V gene. The CDR3 DNA reads TGTGCCAGCAGCCCCCAGGGGAACTATGGCTACACCTTC. Translation gives CASSPQGNYGYTF. Complete variable domain (other parts from reference TRBV16 and TRBJ1-2): GEEVAQTPKHLVRGEGQKAKLYCAPIKGHSYVFWYQQVLKNEFKFLISFQNENVFDETGMPKERFSAKCLPNSPCSLEIQATKLEDSAVYFCASSPQGNYGYTFGSGTRLTVV.

The genes are TRBV11-1 and TRBJ2-1; 13 bases agree with TRBD2. Trimming at V came to 5 bases and at J to 0 bases, leaving 7 bases not matched to a gene. The CDR3 has 18 amino acids. The germline V gene has CDR1 SGHAT and CDR2 FQDESV (reference sequence). The CDR3 sequence is CASSRAGTSGTSYNEQFF. For the CDR3, the DNA is TGTGCCAGCAGCCGAGCCGGGACTAGCGGGACCTCCTACAATGAGCAGTTCTTC.

This clone was recorded once. Distinct nucleotide sequences in the sample also encode this CDR3. This rearrangement joins TRBV18 to TRBJ2-3; no clear D gene. Germline V CDR1 and CDR2: KGHSH, LQKENI. V was pared by 6 bases and J by 0 bases, with 7 bases between. The CDR3 spans 13 residues. CDR3 sequence reads: CASSPPSTDTQYF. CDR3 DNA: TGTGCCAGCTCTCCGCCTAGCACAGATACGCAGTATTTT.

The chain combines TRBV19 with TRBJ1-2; D gene unclear. The CDR3 length is 16 residues. Germline CDR1 and CDR2: LNHDA and SQIVND (reference sequence). Trimming pared 3 bases from V and 0 bases from J, leaving 14 bases between. The CDR3, as DNA: TGTGCCAGTAGTATGCAAGGCAGACCCTCTAACTATGGCTACACCTTC. Translating gives CASSMQGRPSNYGYTF.

This clone was recorded only once. The chain uses TRBV30 and TRBJ2-5, with D unclear. The CDR3 loop spans 12 amino acids. Germline lookup yields CDR1 GTSNPN and CDR2 SVGIG (reference sequence). V lost 4 bases, J lost 4 bases, and 10 bases lay in between. This chain's CDR3 is CAWNGIPETQYF. The CDR3 DNA is TGTGCCTGGAATGGCATCCCAGAGACCCAGTACTTC.